This TCR beta chain originates from a study of cytomegalovirus exposure and HLA in healthy donors. As for the study in general: Earlier, 150 million to 200 million T cells were analyzed, and 117 million unique TCR beta sequences were found among them. Study-wide findings and caveats: Among immune exposure information, only CMV serostatus was available.

On this clone itself: Its specificity is not known.

The PCR made use of 60 Vbeta and 13 Jbeta primers. Here immunoSEQ multiplex PCR was the method, and the copy in TCRdb shows in-frame clones only, minus some. The top ten hold roughly 6.5% of the sample, which has 85,000 to 120,000 clones, around 80% seen once. The germline V gene has CDR1 MDHEN and CDR2 SYDVKM. Trimming removed 2 bases at V and 6 bases at J, with 14 bases between. The CDR3 covers 15 residues. The sample comprised PBMCs. The sequence came from a woman between 45 and 65 years old in good health and CMV-seropositive. This chain links TRBV28 with TRBJ1-5; possible D gene TRBD1, 5 bases. The CDR3 nucleotides read TGTGCCAGCAGTTTAATACGGTCGGGGGGTCAGCCCCAGCATTTT. It specifies CASSLIRSGGQPQHF.